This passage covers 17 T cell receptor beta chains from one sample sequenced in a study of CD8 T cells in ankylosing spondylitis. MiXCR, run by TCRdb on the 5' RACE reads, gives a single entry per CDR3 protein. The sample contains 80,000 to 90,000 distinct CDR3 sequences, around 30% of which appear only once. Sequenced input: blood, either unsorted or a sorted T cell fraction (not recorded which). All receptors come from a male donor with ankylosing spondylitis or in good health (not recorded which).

Here the CDR3 DNA reads TGCAGTGCTAGAGATGTGGGGTTTTATGGCTACACCTTC. It specifies CSARDVGFYGYTF. The chain combines TRBV20-1 with TRBJ1-2; D gene unclear. Germline CDR1 DFQATT, CDR2 SNEGSKA (reference sequence). The CDR3 is 13 amino acids. Trimming left V 0 bases short and J 5 bases short, with 10 bases between.

The CDR3, as DNA: TGTGCCAGCAGCCAAGCGTCAGGGAAAGCTTTCTTT. This gives the protein CASSQASGKAFF. The rearrangement links TRBV14 to TRBJ1-1; possibly TRBD1 for D (5 bases). Trimming took 1 base from V and 9 from J, leaving 9 bases between them. CDR1 and CDR2 from the germline V gene are SGHDN and FVKESK. CDR3 size: 12 residues. Supplemented by reference TRBV14 and TRBJ1-1, the full variable domain reads EAGVTQFPSHSVIEKGQTVTLRCDPISGHDNLYWYRRVMGKEIKFLLHFVKESKQDESGMPNNRFLAERTGGTYSTLKVQPAELEDSGVYFCASSQASGKAFFGQGTRLTVV.

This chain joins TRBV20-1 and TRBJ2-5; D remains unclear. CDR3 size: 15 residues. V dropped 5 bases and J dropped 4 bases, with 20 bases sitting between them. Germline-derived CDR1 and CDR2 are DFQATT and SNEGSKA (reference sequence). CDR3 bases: TGCAGTGCTCCTCTCGGTGTAGGCAGTGTAGAGACCCAGTACTTC. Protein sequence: CSAPLGVGSVETQYF.

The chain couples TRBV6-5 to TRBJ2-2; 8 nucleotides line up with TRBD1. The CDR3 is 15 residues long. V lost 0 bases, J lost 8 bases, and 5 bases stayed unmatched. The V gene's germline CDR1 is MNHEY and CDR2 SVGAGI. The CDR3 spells CASSYSGTGGGELFF. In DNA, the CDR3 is TGTGCCAGCAGTTACTCAGGGACAGGTGGAGGGGAGCTGTTTTTT.

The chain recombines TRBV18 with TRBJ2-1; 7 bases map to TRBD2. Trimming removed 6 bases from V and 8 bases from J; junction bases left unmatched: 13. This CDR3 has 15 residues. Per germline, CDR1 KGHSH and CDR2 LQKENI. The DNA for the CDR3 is TGTGCCAGCTCTCCGGGGAGGGAAAAGGATTATGAGCAGTTCTTC. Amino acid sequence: CASSPGREKDYEQFF.

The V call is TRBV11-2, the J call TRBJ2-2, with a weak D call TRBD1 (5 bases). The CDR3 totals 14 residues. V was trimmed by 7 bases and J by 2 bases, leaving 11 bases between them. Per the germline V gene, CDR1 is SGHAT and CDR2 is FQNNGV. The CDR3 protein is CASTLGPNTGELFF. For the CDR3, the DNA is TGTGCCAGCACCCTGGGGCCCAACACCGGGGAGCTGTTTTTT.

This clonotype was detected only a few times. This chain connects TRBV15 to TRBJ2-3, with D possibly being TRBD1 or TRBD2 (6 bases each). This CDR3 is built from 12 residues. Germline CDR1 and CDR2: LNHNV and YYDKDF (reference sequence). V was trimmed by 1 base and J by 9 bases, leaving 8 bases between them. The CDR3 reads CATSRVGGTQYF. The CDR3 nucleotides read TGTGCCACCAGCAGAGTAGGGGGGACGCAGTATTTT. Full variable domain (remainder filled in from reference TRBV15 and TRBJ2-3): DAMVIQNPRYQVTQFGKPVTLSCSQTLNHNVMYWYQQKSSQAPKLLFHYYDKDFNNEADTPDNFQSRRPNTSFCFLDIRSPGLGDTAMYLCATSRVGGTQYFGPGTRLTVL.

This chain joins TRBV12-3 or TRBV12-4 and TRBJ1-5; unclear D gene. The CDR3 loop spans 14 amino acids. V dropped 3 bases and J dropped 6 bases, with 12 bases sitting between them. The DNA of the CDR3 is TGTGCCAGCAGTTTGGCAGGTCATGGTCAGCCCCAGCATTTT. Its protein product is CASSLAGHGQPQHF.

The CDR3 region has the DNA TGTGCCGGGCAAGACCCATACAATGAGCAGTTCTTC. This translates into CAGQDPYNEQFF. This chain joins TRBV6-1 and TRBJ2-1, with D unresolved. Germline V CDR1 and CDR2: MNHNS, SASEGT. This CDR3 spans 12 amino acids. The V gene lost 11 bases and the J gene lost 4 bases, with 12 bases spanning the gap.

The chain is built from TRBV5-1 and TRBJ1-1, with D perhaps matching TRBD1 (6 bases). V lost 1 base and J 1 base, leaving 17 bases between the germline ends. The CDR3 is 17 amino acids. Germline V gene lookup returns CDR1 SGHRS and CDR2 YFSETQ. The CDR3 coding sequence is TGCGCCAGCAGCTTGTTTAGGGCAGGGGAATGGAACACTGAAGCTTTCTTT. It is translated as CASSLFRAGEWNTEAFF.

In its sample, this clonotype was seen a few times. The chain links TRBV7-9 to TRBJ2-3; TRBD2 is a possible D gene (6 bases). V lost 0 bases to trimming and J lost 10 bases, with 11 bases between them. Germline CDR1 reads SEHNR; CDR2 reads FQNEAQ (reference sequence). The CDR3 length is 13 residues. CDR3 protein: CASSLAGGKAQYF. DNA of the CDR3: TGTGCCAGCAGCTTAGCGGGAGGAAAGGCGCAGTATTTT.

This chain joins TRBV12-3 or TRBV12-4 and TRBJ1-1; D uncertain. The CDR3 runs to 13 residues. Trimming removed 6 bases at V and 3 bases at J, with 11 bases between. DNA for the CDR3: TGTGCCAGCAGCCCGGACGGCTACACTGAAGCTTTCTTT. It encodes CASSPDGYTEAFF.

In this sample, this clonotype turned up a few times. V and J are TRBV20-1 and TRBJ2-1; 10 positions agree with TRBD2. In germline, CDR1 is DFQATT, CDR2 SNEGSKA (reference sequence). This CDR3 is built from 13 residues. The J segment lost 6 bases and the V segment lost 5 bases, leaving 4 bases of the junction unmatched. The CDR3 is CSASSGRVNEQFF. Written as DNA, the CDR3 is TGCAGTGCTTCTAGCGGGAGAGTCAATGAGCAGTTCTTC.

The CDR3 coding sequence is TGCAGTGCTAGAGATTACGCAGCCGGCGAGACCCAGTACTTC. Amino acid sequence: CSARDYAAGETQYF. The V and J genes are TRBV20-1 and TRBJ2-5; D gene uncertain. V was pared by 0 bases and J by 5 bases, with 13 bases between. The CDR3 runs to 14 residues. The germline CDR1 and CDR2 sequences are DFQATT and SNEGSKA (reference sequence).

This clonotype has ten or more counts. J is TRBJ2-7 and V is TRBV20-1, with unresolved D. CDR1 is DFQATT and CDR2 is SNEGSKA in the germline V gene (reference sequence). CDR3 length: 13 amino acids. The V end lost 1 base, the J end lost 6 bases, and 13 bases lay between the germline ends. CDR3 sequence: CSARVTQSTEQYF. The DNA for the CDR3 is TGCAGTGCTAGAGTCACCCAATCCACCGAGCAGTACTTC.

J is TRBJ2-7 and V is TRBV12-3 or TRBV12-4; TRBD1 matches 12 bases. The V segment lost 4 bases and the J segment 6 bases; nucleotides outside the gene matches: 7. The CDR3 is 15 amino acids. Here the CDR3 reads CASSSWDRGLSEQYF. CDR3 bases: TGTGCCAGCAGTTCCTGGGACAGGGGGCTTTCCGAGCAGTACTTC.

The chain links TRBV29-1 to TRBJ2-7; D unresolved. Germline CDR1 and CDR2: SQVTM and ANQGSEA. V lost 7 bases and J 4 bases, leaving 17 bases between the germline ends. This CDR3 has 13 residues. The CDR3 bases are TGCAGCGCGATCGGTCAAAGTGGGTACGAGCAGTACTTC. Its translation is CSAIGQSGYEQYF.